The clone carrying this T cell receptor (beta chain) was seen a handful of times. Germline V gene data show CDR1 as SGDLS and CDR2 as YYNGEE. V was shortened by 0 bases and J by 8 bases, with 14 bases between the two germline ends. This CDR3 contains 14 residues. This specimen belongs to a study of cytomegalovirus exposure and HLA in healthy donors. Use of 60 Vbeta and 13 Jbeta primers characterized the PCR. Measured with immunoSEQ multiplex PCR; TCRdb has only the in-frame clones, and not every one. Here the sample spans about 120,000 clones, 65% to 85% being singletons. The source is a woman between 40 and 50 years old in good health and CMV-seropositive. Sample: PBMCs. The chain combines TRBV9 with TRBJ1-2; perhaps TRBD1 as D (5 bases). CDR3 in DNA: TGTGCCAGCAGCGTAGACGGCAGGGTCGGCGGCTACACCTTC. Protein product: CASSVDGRVGGYTF.